This T cell receptor beta chain was retrieved from a study of beta chain features in type 1 diabetes. As for the study in general: Patients looked much like healthy donors when it came to age, gender and cell yields.

Study conclusions and caveats: Patients with Type 1 diabetes showed moderately but significantly shorter TCRB CDR3s in all four CD4+ subsets.

For this clone: What it binds is unknown.

The authors reverse transcribed all of the isolated RNA, so sequencing captured expressed TCRB transcripts. Using immunoSEQ multiplex PCR, the repertoire was profiled, and TCRdb retains in-frame clones only, with some absent. The sample has roughly 150,000 clones; about a tenth are singletons. The V end was cut by 7 bases, the J end by 10 bases, with 17 bases between. The germline V gene encodes CDR1 LNHDA and CDR2 SQIVND (reference sequence). The CDR3 has 13 amino acids. Stem cell-like memory, regulatory, central memory and naive CD4+ cells were sorted via CD45RO/CCR7/CD25/CD127/CD95/CD27. Each sorted population was over 95% pure.

The chain carries TRBV19 and TRBJ2-1; TRBD2 might be the D (5 bases). Source material: central memory CD4+ T cells from blood. The receptor comes from a man aged 25 to 40 with type 1 diabetes. The CDR3 loop is CASISSWKREQFF. CDR3 nucleotides: TGTGCCAGTATCTCGAGCTGGAAGCGGGAGCAGTTCTTC.